Presented here are 18 T cell receptor beta chains from one specimen sequenced in a study of blood T cell repertoires in COVID-19. Repertoires were generated with immunoSEQ multiplex PCR, while TCRdb's copy carries only in-frame clones and drops some. The sample holds 70,000 to 95,000 clones, approximately 88% seen once. Material: peripheral blood. The receptors come from a man in his forties or fifties with COVID-19, enrolled during active disease.

V is TRBV6-5 and J is TRBJ1-1; D gene ambiguous. Germline V gene sequence: CDR1 MNHEY, CDR2 SVGAGI. Trimming stripped 6 bases from V and 10 bases from J, with 15 bases between. The CDR3 is 12 residues long. CDR3 nucleotide sequence: TGTGCCAGCAGACCACCTGACGGAGTAGCTTTCTTT. Protein product: CASRPPDGVAFF.

Concerning this clone: The sample holds other DNA sequences that translate to the same CDR3. This rearrangement joins TRBV7-3 to TRBJ1-2, with D perhaps matching TRBD1 (6 bases). The ends were cut back, 1 base at V and 8 bases at J, with 11 bases in the middle. The CDR3 sequence is 13 residues long. Germline values: CDR1 SGHTA, CDR2 FQGTGA. The CDR3 DNA reads TGTGCCAGCAGCTTAAACCCAGGGGAAGGCTACACCTTC. Protein: CASSLNPGEGYTF.

Remarks on this clone: This sample also contains other DNA sequences that code for the same CDR3. The chain links TRBV5-6 to TRBJ1-5, with TRBD1 matching 7 bases. CDR3 length: 15 amino acids. V dropped 2 bases and J dropped 4; count of bases not matched to a gene: 6. CDR1 SGHDT and CDR2 YYEEEE come from the germline V gene. The CDR3 DNA is TGTGCCAGCAGCTTATCAGGGGGGTCAAATCAGCCCCAGCATTTT. Translating gives CASSLSGGSNQPQHF. The full variable domain, with the rest looked up from reference TRBV5-6 and TRBJ1-5, is DAGVTQSPTHLIKTRGQQVTLRCSPKSGHDTVSWYQQALGQGPQFIFQYYEEEERQRGNFPDRFSGHQFPNYSSELNVNALLLGDSALYLCASSLSGGSNQPQHFGDGTRLSIL.

This chain connects TRBV3-1 (or the pseudogene TRBV3-2) to TRBJ1-5; the D gene is possibly TRBD1 (6 bases). Germline V gene sequence: CDR1 LGHDT, CDR2 YNNKEL (reference sequence). There are 16 residues in the CDR3. The V end lost 4 bases, the J end lost 0 bases, and 13 bases lay between the germline ends. In nucleotides, the CDR3 is TGTGCCAGCAGCCGAGGGACATCCTATAGCAATCAGCCCCAGCATTTT. Residues: CASSRGTSYSNQPQHF.

The J gene is TRBJ1-3, the V gene TRBV10-3, with 11 bases matching TRBD1. CDR3 length: 15 residues. CDR1 and CDR2 from the germline V gene are ENHRY and SYGVKD. J lost 6 bases, V lost 6 bases, and 7 bases had no gene match. The CDR3 region is CAIRPRTGGTNTIYF. CDR3 in DNA: TGTGCCATCAGACCCCGGACAGGGGGCACAAACACCATATATTTT.

The chain couples TRBV4-1 to TRBJ1-2, with 9 bases identical to TRBD1. Looked up from germline, CDR1 is MGHRA and CDR2 is YSYEKL. The CDR3 is made up of 15 amino acids. V shed 4 bases and J 14 bases; nucleotides not matched to a gene: 17. The CDR3 is CASSPTRSYRGRETF. As DNA, the CDR3 is TGCGCCAGCAGCCCAACAAGGTCCTACAGGGGGCGCGAAACCTTC.

The chain joins TRBV5-1 to TRBJ1-5; possibly TRBD1 for D (5 bases). Trimming took 0 bases from V and 4 from J, leaving 11 bases between them. From germline, CDR1 is SGHRS and CDR2 YFSETQ. This CDR3 is built from 15 residues. Written as DNA, the CDR3 is TGCGCCAGCAGCTTGGATACAGGCCAGAATCAGCCCCAGCATTTT. Protein: CASSLDTGQNQPQHF.

The chain couples TRBV5-4 to TRBJ1-6; 7 bases agree with TRBD1. Germline V gene sequence: CDR1 SGHNT, CDR2 YYREEE (reference sequence). Trimming cost V 4 bases and J 9 bases; bases outside gene matches: 13. The CDR3 has 16 amino acids. CDR3 amino acids: CASSGQQGIVGSPLHF. CDR3 DNA: TGTGCCAGCAGCGGTCAACAGGGGATTGTGGGTTCACCCCTCCACTTT.

V and J are TRBV24-1 and TRBJ1-5, with a tentative D call TRBD1 (5 bases). Germline V gene sequence: CDR1 KGHDR, CDR2 SFDVKD. There are 14 residues in the CDR3. V was trimmed by 6 bases and J by 4 bases, leaving 12 bases between them. The CDR3: CATSPGLNNQPQHF. The CDR3 DNA reads as TGTGCCACCAGTCCAGGGCTTAATAATCAGCCCCAGCATTTT.

The chain is built from TRBV7-2 and TRBJ2-7; D may be TRBD2 (6 bases). V lost 4 bases, J lost 1 base, and 14 bases lay in between. The CDR3 consists of 15 residues. Germline V gene lookup returns CDR1 SGHTA and CDR2 FQGNSA. CDR3 nucleotides: TGTGCCAGCAGCTCGGAGGGACGGGGTTCCTACGAGCAGTACTTC. Residues: CASSSEGRGSYEQYF.

This CDR3 reads CASSGGTAVSGYTF. The CDR3 nucleotides are TGTGCCAGCAGTGGTGGGACAGCGGTTTCTGGCTACACCTTC. The rearrangement uses TRBV2 and TRBJ1-2; 7 bases are a match to TRBD1. V gave up 4 bases and J gave up 7 bases; unmatched junction bases: 9. The CDR3 covers 14 residues. CDR1 is SNHLY and CDR2 is FYNNEI in the germline V gene. Complete variable domain (other parts from reference TRBV2 and TRBJ1-2): EPEVTQTPSHQVTQMGQEVILRCVPISNHLYFYWYRQILGQKVEFLVSFYNNEISEKSEIFDDQFSVERPDGSNFTLKIRSTKLEDSAMYFCASSGGTAVSGYTFGSGTRLTVV.

This clone was counted a few times. DNA of the CDR3: TGTGCCAGTAGTCCACAGAAGTTCTACGAGCAGTACTTC. Protein product: CASSPQKFYEQYF. The rearrangement links TRBV19 to TRBJ2-7; D is unclear. Germline CDR1 and CDR2: LNHDA and SQIVND (reference sequence). V lost 5 bases to trimming and J lost 3 bases, with 11 bases between them. The CDR3 is 13 residues long.

The rearrangement uses TRBV30 and TRBJ2-3; 10 bases agree with TRBD2. Per the germline V gene, CDR1 is GTSNPN and CDR2 is SVGIG (reference sequence). J gave up 2 bases and V 2 bases, and 4 bases lay outside the gene matches. The CDR3 runs to 15 residues. The CDR3 loop is CAWSQGLANTDTQYF. DNA for the CDR3: TGTGCCTGGAGTCAGGGACTAGCGAACACAGATACGCAGTATTTT.

This chain uses TRBV7-3 with TRBJ1-6; 10 bases map to TRBD1. Trimming at V came to 5 bases and at J to 9 bases, leaving 16 bases not matched to a gene. Germline values: CDR1 SGHTA, CDR2 FQGTGA. The CDR3 runs 18 residues. CDR3 in DNA: TGTGCCAGCAGCCCTAAAGTCGGACCGGGACAGGGGAGTTCACCCCTCCACTTT. Its translation is CASSPKVGPGQGSSPLHF.

This clone turned up a few times. The CDR3 DNA sequence: TGCGCCAGCAGCCATGCCGGGACAGGGAGTCAGCCCCAGCATTTT. This sequence encodes CASSHAGTGSQPQHF. The chain links TRBV4-1 to TRBJ1-5; 9 bases map to TRBD1. The trim removed 3 bases at V and 6 bases at J, leaving 6 bases unmatched. Germline V gene lookup returns CDR1 MGHRA and CDR2 YSYEKL. The CDR3 is 15 amino acids.

The chain joins TRBV2 to TRBJ1-2; D unclear. CDR1 SNHLY and CDR2 FYNNEI come from the germline V gene. The CDR3 has 11 amino acids. V lost 2 bases, J lost 4 bases, and 2 bases lay in between. CDR3 residues: CASSELYGYTF. DNA for the CDR3: TGTGCCAGCAGTGAACTCTATGGCTACACCTTC.

The chain joins TRBV2 to TRBJ1-2; 7 nucleotides match TRBD1. CDR1 is SNHLY, CDR2 FYNNEI, per germline. V gave up 6 bases and J gave up 6 bases; unmatched junction bases: 10. The CDR3 length is 14 residues. CDR3 region: CASSPSRGLDGYTF. The CDR3 bases are TGTGCCAGCAGCCCGTCAAGGGGGCTGGATGGCTACACCTTC.

The sample holds a few counts of this clone. The chain employs TRBV2 and TRBJ2-5; tentative D call: TRBD1 (6 bases). The germline CDR1 and CDR2 sequences are SNHLY and FYNNEI. V lost 7 bases to trimming and J lost 5 bases, with 20 bases between them. The CDR3 is 15 amino acids. The CDR3 DNA sequence: TGTGCCAGCAAGGGAATGAGTGGGGGCCGGGAGACCCAGTACTTC. Residues: CASKGMSGGRETQYF.